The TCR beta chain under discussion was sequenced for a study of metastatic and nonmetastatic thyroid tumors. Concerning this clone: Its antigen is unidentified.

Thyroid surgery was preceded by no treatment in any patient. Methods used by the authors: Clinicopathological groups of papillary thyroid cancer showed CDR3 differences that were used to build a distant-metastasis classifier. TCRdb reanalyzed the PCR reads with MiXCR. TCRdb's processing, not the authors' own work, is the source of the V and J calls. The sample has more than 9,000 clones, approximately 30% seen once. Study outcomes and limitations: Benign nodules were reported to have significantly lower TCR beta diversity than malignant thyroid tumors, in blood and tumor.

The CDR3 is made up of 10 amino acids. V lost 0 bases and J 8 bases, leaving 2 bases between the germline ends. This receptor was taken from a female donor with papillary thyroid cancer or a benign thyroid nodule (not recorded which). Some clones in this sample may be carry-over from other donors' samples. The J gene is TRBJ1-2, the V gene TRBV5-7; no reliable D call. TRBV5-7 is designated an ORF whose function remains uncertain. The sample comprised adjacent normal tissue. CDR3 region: CASSLEGYTF. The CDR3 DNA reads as TGTGCCAGCAGCTTGGAAGGCTACACCTTC.